The clone carrying this T cell receptor (beta chain) was seen many times. Antigen: not known. The data are from a study of glioma-infiltrating T cells. Study overall: Glioblastomas were WHO grade IV, sampled at first diagnosis; low-grade were grade II. Blood libraries targeted roughly 4.5- to 11-fold coverage of 910,000 or so T cells. Study-wide results and limits: Signature shared blood CDR3 motifs were enriched in low-divergence and depleted in high-divergence patients.

Germline CDR1 reads MNHEY; CDR2 reads SMNVEV (reference sequence). The V gene lost 3 bases and the J gene lost 12 bases, with 12 bases spanning the gap. There are 12 residues in the CDR3. The iRepertoire nested amplicon-rescue multiplex PCR amplified TCR alpha and beta CDR3s from RNA. TCRdb reprocessed the multiplex PCR reads via MiXCR and lists one record per CDR3 protein. Of roughly 350,000 distinct CDR3 sequences in the sample, 41% were seen once. This TCR derives from a human donor with low-grade glioma or glioblastoma, undergoing nonglioma brain surgery, or in good health (not recorded which). The chain carries TRBV27 and TRBJ2-1, with a weak D call TRBD2 (5 bases). Sequences were obtained from glioma tissue, nonneoplastic brain tissue, or PBMCs (not recorded which). CDR3 sequence: CASSFGGGPQFF. The DNA of the CDR3 is TGTGCCAGCAGTTTCGGAGGCGGGCCGCAGTTCTTC.